This is a list of T cell receptor beta chains from one sample in a study of spatial heterogeneity in lung cancer. In TCRdb, the 5' RACE reads were re-called with MiXCR into one record per CDR3 protein. The profile shows 85,000 to 100,000 distinct CDR3 sequences, approximately 20% of them singletons. Sequencing used PBMCs, obtained at follow-up. The receptors come from a male donor with early-stage non-small cell lung cancer. The CDR3 runs from the conserved cysteine through the conserved F or W. A D gene is named only where the DNA matches it firmly. Rows may omit the clone size; those that give it use once, few, many or a size class.

clone_size,j_call,v_call,d_call,cdr3_aa,cdr3_nt
-,TRBJ1-5,TRBV4-1,TRBD1,CASSFMTGENNQPQHF,TGCGCCAGCAGCTTTATGACAGGGGAGAACAATCAGCCCCAGCATTTT
-,TRBJ1-5,TRBV2,-,CASEPGVGQLQHF,TGTGCCAGCGAACCAGGGGTTGGACAGCTCCAGCATTTT
few,TRBJ2-1,TRBV4-1,TRBD2,CASSQGGRGGNNEQFF,TGCGCCAGCAGCCAAGGTGGACGGGGGGGAAACAATGAGCAGTTCTTC
-,TRBJ1-2,TRBV24-1,TRBD1,CATSEGQGINYGYTF,TGTGCCACCAGTGAGGGACAGGGTATCAACTATGGCTACACCTTC
few,TRBJ1-3,TRBV2,-,CASSFSLGNTIYF,TGTGCCAGCAGTTTCTCTTTGGGAAACACCATATATTTT
few,TRBJ2-3,TRBV10-3,-,CAISLGVEHDTQYF,TGTGCCATCAGTTTGGGGGTAGAGCACGATACGCAGTATTTT
few,TRBJ1-1,TRBV5-1,TRBD1,CASSLADRVGTEAFF,TGCGCCAGCAGCTTAGCCGACAGGGTGGGCACTGAAGCTTTCTTT
-,TRBJ1-1,TRBV29-1,TRBD1,CSVDWTGHSNTEAFF,TGCAGCGTTGATTGGACAGGTCATTCGAACACTGAAGCTTTCTTT
few,TRBJ2-3,TRBV4-1,TRBD1,CASSLYAPGTGSTDTQYF,TGCGCCAGCAGCCTATACGCGCCCGGGACAGGAAGCACAGATACGCAGTATTTT
many,TRBJ2-7,TRBV20-1,TRBD1,CSARDLGTGGYEQYF,TGCAGTGCTAGAGATCTGGGGACAGGGGGCTACGAGCAGTACTTC
few,TRBJ1-6,TRBV12-3/TRBV12-4,TRBD1,CASTRTGGSPLHF,TGTGCCAGCACCAGGACAGGCGGTTCACCCCTCCACTTT
-,TRBJ2-5,TRBV6-6,TRBD2,CASSLGGGRQETQYF,TGTGCCAGCAGTTTGGGCGGGGGTCGCCAAGAGACCCAGTACTTC
-,TRBJ2-1,TRBV20-1,TRBD1,CSARAVGQGLNEQFF,TGCAGTGCAAGAGCCGTGGGACAGGGGTTGAATGAGCAGTTCTTC
few,TRBJ2-2,TRBV23-1,-,CASTTSGGNTGELFF,TGCGCCAGCACCACCAGTGGGGGAAACACCGGGGAGCTGTTTTTT
-,TRBJ2-6,TRBV6-5,-,CASSYSVSGANVLTF,TGTGCCAGCAGTTACTCGGTTTCTGGGGCCAACGTCCTGACTTTC
many,TRBJ2-5,TRBV2,-,CASSEVPQETQYF,TGTGCCAGCAGTGAAGTGCCCCAAGAGACCCAGTACTTC
-,TRBJ2-2,TRBV12-3/TRBV12-4,-,CASSGKGSNTGELFF,TGTGCCAGCAGTGGGAAGGGATCAAACACCGGGGAGCTGTTTTTT
-,TRBJ2-5,TRBV7-2,TRBD1,CASSLSSGQRETQYF,TGTGCCAGCAGCTTATCCTCGGGACAGCGGGAGACCCAGTACTTC
many,TRBJ2-3,TRBV28,-,CASSLTRRLYF,TGTGCCAGCAGCCTCACCCGGCGGCTGTATTTT
many,TRBJ2-2,TRBV3-1,-,CASNLADGELFF,TGTGCCAGCAACTTGGCGGACGGGGAGCTGTTTTTT
-,TRBJ1-5,TRBV5-1,TRBD1,CASSSGTGDSNQPQHF,TGCGCCAGCAGCTCTGGGACAGGGGATAGCAATCAGCCCCAGCATTTT
-,TRBJ1-3,TRBV2,-,CASSESVTLSGNTIYF,TGTGCCAGCAGTGAAAGCGTCACCCTCTCTGGAAACACCATATATTTT
few,TRBJ2-2,TRBV5-1,-,CASSLLSNTGELFF,TGCGCCAGCAGTCTCCTCTCGAACACCGGGGAGCTGTTTTTT
-,TRBJ2-5,TRBV4-1,-,CASSRLPRETQYF,TGCGCCAGCAGCCGCCTACCGAGGGAGACCCAGTACTTC
few,TRBJ2-3,TRBV20-1,TRBD2,CSARELAGVEDTQYF,TGCAGTGCTAGGGAACTAGCGGGAGTTGAAGATACGCAGTATTTT
once,TRBJ1-5,TRBV20-1,-,CSVQGEANQPQHF,TGCAGTGTCCAAGGGGAGGCCAATCAGCCCCAGCATTTT
many,TRBJ2-5,TRBV29-1,-,CSAYYRQTGETQYF,TGCAGCGCGTACTACCGACAGACTGGGGAGACCCAGTACTTC
-,TRBJ2-2,TRBV19,TRBD1,CASKRDRVDTGELFF,TGTGCCAGTAAGCGGGACAGGGTCGACACCGGGGAGCTGTTTTTT
-,TRBJ2-5,TRBV24-1,-,CATSDYLRGQETQYF,TGTGCCACCAGTGATTACCTACGCGGCCAAGAGACCCAGTACTTC
-,TRBJ2-3,TRBV7-7,-,CASSLGLSSTDTQYF,TGTGCCAGCAGCTTAGGGCTCTCCAGCACAGATACGCAGTATTTT
few,TRBJ2-3,TRBV4-1,TRBD1,CASSLRDRGSDTQYF,TGCGCCAGCAGCCTAAGGGACAGGGGATCAGATACGCAGTATTTT
many,TRBJ2-3,TRBV19,-,CASSLRDSSDTQYF,TGTGCCAGTAGCCTCCGGGACTCCTCGGATACGCAGTATTTT
few,TRBJ2-3,TRBV11-2,-,CASNLLSGITDTQYF,TGTGCCAGCAACCTGCTCTCTGGAATCACAGATACGCAGTATTTT
few,TRBJ1-6,TRBV27,-,CASSPGPGQSYNSPLHF,TGTGCCAGCAGTCCGGGACCGGGCCAATCCTATAATTCACCCCTCCACTTT
few,TRBJ2-3,TRBV20-1,-,CSARGETVGQYF,TGCAGTGCTAGGGGAGAGACAGTCGGGCAGTATTTT
few,TRBJ1-3,TRBV2,-,CASRENSGNTIYF,TGTGCCAGCAGGGAGAACTCTGGAAACACCATATATTTT
-,TRBJ1-3,TRBV6-1,-,CASSEAPTGGNTIYF,TGTGCCAGCAGTGAAGCGCCGACGGGGGGAAACACCATATATTTT
-,TRBJ1-1,TRBV30,TRBD1,CAWTRTGGTQAFF,TGTGCCTGGACACGGACAGGAGGTACCCAAGCTTTCTTT
many,TRBJ1-1,TRBV12-3/TRBV12-4,-,CASSLPRQVGTNTEAFF,TGTGCCAGCAGCCTCCCGAGACAGGTTGGAACGAACACTGAAGCTTTCTTT
few,TRBJ2-7,TRBV9,-,CASSVGAGGSSYEQYF,TGTGCCAGCAGCGTAGGTGCCGGTGGAAGCTCCTACGAGCAGTACTTC
few,TRBJ2-1,TRBV6-5,-,CASTISGYSYNEQFF,TGTGCCAGCACGATCTCGGGGTACTCCTACAATGAGCAGTTCTTC
-,TRBJ1-1,TRBV27,-,CASKENTEAFF,TGTGCCAGCAAGGAGAACACTGAAGCTTTCTTT